A selection of T cell receptor beta chains follows, all from one sample in a study of siplizumab effects on memory and regulatory T cells. The method was immunoSEQ multiplex PCR; TCRdb's version includes in-frame clones alone and lacks a portion of them. The data hold around 82,000 clones, with just over 90% observed a single time. The specimen was CD8+ T cells sorted from blood. The receptors stem from a human donor in good health. The CDR3 runs from the conserved cysteine through the conserved F or W. A D gene is named only where the DNA matches it firmly. Not every row has a clone size; where given, it reads once, few, many or a size class.

cdr3_nt,cdr3_aa,j_call,v_call,clone_size,cdr3_length,d_call
TGCGCCAGCAGCTTGGACAGGGGTGGGAATCAGCCCCAGCATTTT,CASSLDRGGNQPQHF,TRBJ1-5,TRBV4-3,.,15,TRBD1
TGTGCCAGCAGCTTGCTAGCGGGGGGCCTAAACCAAGAGACCCAGTACTTC,CASSLLAGGLNQETQYF,TRBJ2-5,TRBV13,.,17,TRBD2
TGCGCCAGCAGCCCGAGGACAGGGGACGTGGAGACCCAGTACTTC,CASSPRTGDVETQYF,TRBJ2-5,TRBV5-1,.,15,TRBD1
TGTGCCAGCAGTCCCATGGGCCCTAGCAATCAGCCCCAGCATTTT,CASSPMGPSNQPQHF,TRBJ1-5,TRBV27,.,15,.
TGCGCCAGCAGCCAAGATGGCAGGGAAGGTTACACTGAAGCTTTCTTT,CASSQDGREGYTEAFF,TRBJ1-1,TRBV4-1,.,16,.
TGTGCCACTGCCTTAGCGGGGGGGCACAATGAGCAGTTCTTC,CATALAGGHNEQFF,TRBJ2-1,TRBV27,.,14,TRBD2
TGTGCCACCCAGACAGGGGAAGGCAATGAGCAGTTCTTC,CATQTGEGNEQFF,TRBJ2-1,TRBV6-6,few,13,TRBD1
TGTGCCTGGAGTGGCCGAGGGAGCGGGGGTTCGAACACCGGGGAGCTGTTTTTT,CAWSGRGSGGSNTGELFF,TRBJ2-2,TRBV30,.,18,TRBD2
TGTGCCAGCAGGACAGGGGTCCTCAATCAGCCCCAGCATTTT,CASRTGVLNQPQHF,TRBJ1-5,TRBV27,.,14,TRBD1
TGCGCCAGCACCTTTGGAACAGGGAATGAGCAGTTCTTC,CASTFGTGNEQFF,TRBJ2-1,TRBV5-1,once,13,.
TGTGCCGACCGCCTATCTAGCACAGATACGCAGTATTTT,CADRLSSTDTQYF,TRBJ2-3,TRBV11-2,.,13,.
TGTGCCAGCAGTTACTCTCTGGAAGCTAACTATGGCTACACCTTC,CASSYSLEANYGYTF,TRBJ1-2,TRBV6-6,once,15,.
TGTGCCAGCAGCTACGACAGGGGGGGAGCCGGGGAGCTGTTTTTT,CASSYDRGGAGELFF,TRBJ2-2,TRBV5-4,.,15,TRBD1
TGTGCCTGGACAGTTATCGGGGGGAACACTGAAGCTTTCTTT,CAWTVIGGNTEAFF,TRBJ1-1,TRBV30,.,14,.
TGCAGCGTAGCGGCCAGCTCCTACGAGCAGTACTTC,CSVAASSYEQYF,TRBJ2-7,TRBV29-1,.,12,.
TGTGCCAGTACAGATTTGGGGACTGGAAACACCATATATTTT,CASTDLGTGNTIYF,TRBJ1-3,TRBV19,.,14,.
TGTGCCAGCAGCTTAGCGCAGGACAGCCCCCAAGAGACCCAGTACTTC,CASSLAQDSPQETQYF,TRBJ2-5,TRBV7-9,once,16,.
TGTGCCAGCAGTTTTGTGGGTGGGGAAAAACTGTTTTTT,CASSFVGGEKLFF,TRBJ1-4,TRBV27,.,13,.
TGCGCCAGCAGCCAAGATAACAGCTATCAGCCCCAGCATTTT,CASSQDNSYQPQHF,TRBJ1-5,TRBV4-3,.,14,.
TGTGCCAGTATCCGGACGGCAGCTAGCAGGAGGGGGGAGCTGTTTTTT,CASIRTAASRRGELFF,TRBJ2-2,TRBV19,.,16,.
TGTGCCAGCAGTGGGGGCGTCACAGATACGCAGTATTTT,CASSGGVTDTQYF,TRBJ2-3,TRBV6-1,.,13,.
TGTGCCAGCAGCCACTCCCCTGGCGAGCAGTACTTC,CASSHSPGEQYF,TRBJ2-7,TRBV6-6,once,12,.